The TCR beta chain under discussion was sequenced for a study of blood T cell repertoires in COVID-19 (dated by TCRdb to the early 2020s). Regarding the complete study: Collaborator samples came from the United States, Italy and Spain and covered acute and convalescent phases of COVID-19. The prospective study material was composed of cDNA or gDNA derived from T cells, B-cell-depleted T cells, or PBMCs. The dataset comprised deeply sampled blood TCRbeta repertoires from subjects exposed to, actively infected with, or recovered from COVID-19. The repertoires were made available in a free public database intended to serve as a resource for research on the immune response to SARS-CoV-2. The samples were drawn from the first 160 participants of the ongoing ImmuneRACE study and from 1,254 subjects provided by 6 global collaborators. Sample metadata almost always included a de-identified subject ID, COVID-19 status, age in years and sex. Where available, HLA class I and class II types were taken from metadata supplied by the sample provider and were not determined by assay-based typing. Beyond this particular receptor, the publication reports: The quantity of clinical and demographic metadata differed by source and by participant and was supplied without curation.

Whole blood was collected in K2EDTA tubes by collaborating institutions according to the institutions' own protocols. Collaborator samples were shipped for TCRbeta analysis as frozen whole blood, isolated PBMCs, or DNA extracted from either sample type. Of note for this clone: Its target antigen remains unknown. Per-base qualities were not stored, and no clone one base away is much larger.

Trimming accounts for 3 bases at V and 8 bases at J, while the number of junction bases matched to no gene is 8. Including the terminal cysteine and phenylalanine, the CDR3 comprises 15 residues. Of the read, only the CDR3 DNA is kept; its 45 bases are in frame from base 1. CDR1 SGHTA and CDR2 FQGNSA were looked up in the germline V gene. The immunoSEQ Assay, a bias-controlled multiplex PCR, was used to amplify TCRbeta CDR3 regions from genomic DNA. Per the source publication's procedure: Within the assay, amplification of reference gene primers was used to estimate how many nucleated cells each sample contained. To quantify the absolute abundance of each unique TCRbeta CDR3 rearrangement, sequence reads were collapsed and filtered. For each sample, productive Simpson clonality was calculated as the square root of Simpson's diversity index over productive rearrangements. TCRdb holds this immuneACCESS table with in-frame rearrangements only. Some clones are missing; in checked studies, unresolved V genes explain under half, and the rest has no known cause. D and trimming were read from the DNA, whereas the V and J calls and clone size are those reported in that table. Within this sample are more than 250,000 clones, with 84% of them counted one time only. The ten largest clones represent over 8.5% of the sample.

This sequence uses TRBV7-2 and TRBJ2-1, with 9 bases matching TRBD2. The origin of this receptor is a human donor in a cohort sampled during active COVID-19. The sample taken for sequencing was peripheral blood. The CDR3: CASSFKAGGRHEQFF. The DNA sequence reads TGTGCCAGCAGCTTTAAGGCGGGGGGGCGTCATGAGCAGTTCTTC.